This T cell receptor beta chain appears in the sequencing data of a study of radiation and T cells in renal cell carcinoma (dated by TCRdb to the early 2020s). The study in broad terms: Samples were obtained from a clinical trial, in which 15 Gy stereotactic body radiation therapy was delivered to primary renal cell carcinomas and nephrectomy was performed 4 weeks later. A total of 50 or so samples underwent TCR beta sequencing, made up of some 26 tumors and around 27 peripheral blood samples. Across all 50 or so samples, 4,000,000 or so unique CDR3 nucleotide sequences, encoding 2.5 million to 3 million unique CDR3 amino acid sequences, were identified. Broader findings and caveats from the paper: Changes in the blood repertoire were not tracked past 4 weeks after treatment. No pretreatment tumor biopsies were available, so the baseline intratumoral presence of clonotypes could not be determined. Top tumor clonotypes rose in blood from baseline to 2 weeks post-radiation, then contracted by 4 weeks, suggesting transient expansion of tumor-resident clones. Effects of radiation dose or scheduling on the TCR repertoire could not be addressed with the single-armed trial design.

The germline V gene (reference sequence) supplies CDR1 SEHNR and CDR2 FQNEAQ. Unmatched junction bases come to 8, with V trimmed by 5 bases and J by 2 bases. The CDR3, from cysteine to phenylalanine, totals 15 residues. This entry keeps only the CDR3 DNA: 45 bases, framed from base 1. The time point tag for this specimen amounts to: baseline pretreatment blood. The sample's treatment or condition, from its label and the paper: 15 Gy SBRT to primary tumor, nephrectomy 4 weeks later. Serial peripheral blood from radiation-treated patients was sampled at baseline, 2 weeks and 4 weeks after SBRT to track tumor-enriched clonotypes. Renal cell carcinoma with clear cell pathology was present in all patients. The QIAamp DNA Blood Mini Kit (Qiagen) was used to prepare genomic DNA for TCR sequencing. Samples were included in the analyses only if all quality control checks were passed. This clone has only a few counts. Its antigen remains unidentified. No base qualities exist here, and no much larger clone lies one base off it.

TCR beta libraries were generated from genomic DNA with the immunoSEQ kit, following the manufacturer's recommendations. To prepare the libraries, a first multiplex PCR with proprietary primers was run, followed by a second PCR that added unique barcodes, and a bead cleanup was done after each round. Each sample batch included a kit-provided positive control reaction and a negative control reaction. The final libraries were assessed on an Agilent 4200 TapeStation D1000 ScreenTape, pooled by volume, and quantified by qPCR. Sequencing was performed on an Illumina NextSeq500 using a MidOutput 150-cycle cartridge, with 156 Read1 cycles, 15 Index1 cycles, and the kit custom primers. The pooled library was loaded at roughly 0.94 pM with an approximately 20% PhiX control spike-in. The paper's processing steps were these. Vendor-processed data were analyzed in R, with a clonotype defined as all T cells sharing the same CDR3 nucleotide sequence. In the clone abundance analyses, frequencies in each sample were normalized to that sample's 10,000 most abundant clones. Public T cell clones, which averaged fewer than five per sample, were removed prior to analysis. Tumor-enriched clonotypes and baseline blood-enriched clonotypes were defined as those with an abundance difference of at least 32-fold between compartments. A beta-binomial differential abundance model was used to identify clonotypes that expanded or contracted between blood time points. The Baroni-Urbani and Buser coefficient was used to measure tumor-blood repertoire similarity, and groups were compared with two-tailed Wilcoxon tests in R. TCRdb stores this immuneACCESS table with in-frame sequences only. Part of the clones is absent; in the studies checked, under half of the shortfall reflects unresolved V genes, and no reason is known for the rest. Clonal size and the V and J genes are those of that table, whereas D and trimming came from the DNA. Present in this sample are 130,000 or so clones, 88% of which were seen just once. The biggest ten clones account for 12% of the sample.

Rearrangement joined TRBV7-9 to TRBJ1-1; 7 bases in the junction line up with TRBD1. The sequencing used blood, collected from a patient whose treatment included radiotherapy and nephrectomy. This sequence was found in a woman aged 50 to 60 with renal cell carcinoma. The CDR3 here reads CASSPRTGENTEAFF. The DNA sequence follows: TGTGCCAGCAGCCCGAGGACAGGAGAAAACACTGAAGCTTTCTTT.